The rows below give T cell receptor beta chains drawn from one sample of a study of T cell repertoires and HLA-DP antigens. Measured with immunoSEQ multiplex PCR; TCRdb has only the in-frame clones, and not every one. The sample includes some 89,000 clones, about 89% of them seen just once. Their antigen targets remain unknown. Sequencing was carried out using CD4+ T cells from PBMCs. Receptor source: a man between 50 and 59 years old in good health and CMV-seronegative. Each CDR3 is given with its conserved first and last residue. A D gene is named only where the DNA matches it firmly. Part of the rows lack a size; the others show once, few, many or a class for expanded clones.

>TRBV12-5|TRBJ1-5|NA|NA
TGTGCTAGTGGTTTGGCAAGCTTAGGACGGATTAGCAATCAGCCCCAGCATTTT
CASGLASLGRISNQPQHF
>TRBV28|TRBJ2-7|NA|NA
TGTGCCAGCAGGACCCAGGGTAGAGGAGGGCTCGAGCAGTACTTC
CASRTQGRGGLEQYF
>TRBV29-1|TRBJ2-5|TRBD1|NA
TGCAGCTTAGACAGGGGGGAGACCCAGTACTTC
CSLDRGETQYF
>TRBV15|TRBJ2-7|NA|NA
TGTGCCACCAGCAGAGGTCAGGCCCAAAACTACGAGCAGTACTTC
CATSRGQAQNYEQYF
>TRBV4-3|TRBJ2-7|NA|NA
TGCGCCAGCAGCCAAGGTCTTCATTACGAGCAGTACTTC
CASSQGLHYEQYF
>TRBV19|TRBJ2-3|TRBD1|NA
TGTGCCAGTAGTACAGGGGGCCTCCCTAGCACAGATACGCAGTATTTT
CASSTGGLPSTDTQYF
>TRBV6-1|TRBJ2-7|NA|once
TGTGCCAGCACTACAGGCTTCATGTCCTACGAGCAGTACTTC
CASTTGFMSYEQYF
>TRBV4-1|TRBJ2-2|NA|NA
TGCGCCAGCAAACAGACAGCGGACACCGGGGAGCTGTTTTTT
CASKQTADTGELFF
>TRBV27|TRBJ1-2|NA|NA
TGTGCCAGCAAGACTGGGGGCGCAGGTAACTATGGCTACACCTTC
CASKTGGAGNYGYTF
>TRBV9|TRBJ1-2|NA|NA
TGTGCCAGCAGCGTAGAAGGGTTCTATGGCTACACCTTC
CASSVEGFYGYTF
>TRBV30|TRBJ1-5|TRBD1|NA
TGTGCCTGGAGTGATAGGACAGGCCATAGCAATCAGCCCCAGCATTTT
CAWSDRTGHSNQPQHF
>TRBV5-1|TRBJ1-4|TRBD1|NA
TGCGCCAGCGGAACAGGGGGCGCGGGTGAAAAACTGTTTTTT
CASGTGGAGEKLFF
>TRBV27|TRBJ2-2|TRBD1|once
TGTGCCACCATGGACAGGGAGGCCACCGGGGAGCTGTTTTTT
CATMDREATGELFF
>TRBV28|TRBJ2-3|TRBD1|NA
TGTGCCAGCAGTACCCCGGGACAGGGCTCAGATACGCAGTATTTT
CASSTPGQGSDTQYF
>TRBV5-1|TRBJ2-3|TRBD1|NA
TGCGCCAGCAGCTTGGGGACAGGGGTGACAGATACGCAGTATTTT
CASSLGTGVTDTQYF
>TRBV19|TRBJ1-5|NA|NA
TGTGCCACAAGAGGCAGGGGTAGCAATCAGCCCCAGCATTTT
CATRGRGSNQPQHF
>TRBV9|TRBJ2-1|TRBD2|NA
TGTGCCAGCAGCGTAGCCGGGACTAGCGGAATTAATGAGCAGTTCTTC
CASSVAGTSGINEQFF
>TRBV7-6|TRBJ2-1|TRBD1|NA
TGTGCCAGCAGCTTACTACAGGGGTACGGAAATGAGCAGTTCTTC
CASSLLQGYGNEQFF
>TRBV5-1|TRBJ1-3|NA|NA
TGCGCCAGCAGCTTGGAAGGATTCCGATCGGGAAACACCATATATTTT
CASSLEGFRSGNTIYF
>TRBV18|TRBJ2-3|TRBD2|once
TGTGCCAGCTCCCCTAGCGGGGGCACAGATACGCAGTATTTT
CASSPSGGTDTQYF
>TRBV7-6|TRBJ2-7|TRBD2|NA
TGTGCCAGCAGCTCCTTAGCGGGAGGGCCATTCGAGCAGTACTTC
CASSSLAGGPFEQYF
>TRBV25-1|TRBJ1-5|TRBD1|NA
TGTGCCAGCAGTGACCGGGACAGGGGGCCGGATCAGCCCCAGCATTTT
CASSDRDRGPDQPQHF
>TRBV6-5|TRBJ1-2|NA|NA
TGTGCCAGCAGTGACGGGGGGGGTGGCTACACCTTC
CASSDGGGGYTF
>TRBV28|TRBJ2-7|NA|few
TGTGCCAGCAGCCTAAGTTCCTACGAGCAGTACTTC
CASSLSSYEQYF
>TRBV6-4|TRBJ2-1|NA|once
TGTGCCAGCAGTGACGTCTTGGGGAATGAGCAGTTCTTC
CASSDVLGNEQFF
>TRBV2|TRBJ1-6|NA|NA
TGTGCCAGCAGTGAAGCGAAGGGGAGCTCCTATAATTCACCCCTCCACTTT
CASSEAKGSSYNSPLHF
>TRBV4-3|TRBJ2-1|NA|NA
TGCGCCAGCAGCCAAGGAGAGATTTCTGAGCAGTTCTTC
CASSQGEISEQFF
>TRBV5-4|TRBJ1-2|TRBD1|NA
TGTGCCAGCAGCAGTCTGGACAGGCCATCTAACTATGGCTACACCTTC
CASSSLDRPSNYGYTF
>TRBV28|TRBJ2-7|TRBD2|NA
TGTGCCAGCAGTTGGAAGTCTAGCGGGAGTTACGAGCAGTACTTC
CASSWKSSGSYEQYF
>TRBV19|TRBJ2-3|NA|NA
TGTGCCAGTAGTATAGTAGGAGGGGGCACAGATACGCAGTATTTT
CASSIVGGGTDTQYF
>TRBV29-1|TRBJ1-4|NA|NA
TGCAGCGTTTTACAGGGTCCGACTAATGAAAAACTGTTTTTT
CSVLQGPTNEKLFF
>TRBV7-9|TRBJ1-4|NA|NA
TGTGCCAGCAGCCTCAGAACCGGACTTGTTGAAAAACTGTTTTTT
CASSLRTGLVEKLFF
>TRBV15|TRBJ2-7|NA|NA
TGTGCCACCAGCAGTCAACAGGGCTACGAGCAGTACTTC
CATSSQQGYEQYF
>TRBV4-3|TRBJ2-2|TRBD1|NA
TGCGCCAGCAGCCATCGACAGGGGGCTATGTCCGGGGAGCTGTTTTTT
CASSHRQGAMSGELFF
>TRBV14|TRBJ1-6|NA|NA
TGTGCCAGCAGCCAAGAATCGGACCATTCACCCCTCCACTTT
CASSQESDHSPLHF
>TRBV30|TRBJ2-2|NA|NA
TGTGCCTGGTGCAGGTCTGTCGGGGAGCTGTTTTTT
CAWCRSVGELFF
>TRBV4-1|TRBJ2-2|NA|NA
TGCGCCAGCAGCCCCACGGGCACCGGGGAGCTGTTTTTT
CASSPTGTGELFF
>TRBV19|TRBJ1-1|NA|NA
TGTGCCAGTAGTTATCAGAACACTGAAGCTTTCTTT
CASSYQNTEAFF